This TCR beta chain is from a study of T cell repertoires in ileal Crohn's disease. Study-level information: About 37% were active smokers at surgery; median disease duration was around 8 years. The study, taken as a whole, reports: Compared with non-smokers, active smokers at surgery showed more clonal expansions. Clonality above 26.8% at surgery always came with endoscopic recurrence.

V shed 0 bases, J shed 4 bases, and the junction held 0 bases outside the gene matches. Germline lookup yields CDR1 SGDLS and CDR2 YYNGEE. The CDR3 loop spans 14 amino acids. Time point given: neoterminal ileum biopsy at postoperative endoscopy, about 6 months after surgery. Notes on this clone: Its target is not known.

Some clones are missing from TCRdb's copy, which holds only in-frame ones; the method was immunoSEQ multiplex PCR. The table lists 11,000 or so clones, 80% to 90% of them singletons, with roughly 16% in the top ten. The sequencing input was ileal tissue. The V and J genes are TRBV9 and TRBJ2-3; 9 bases map to TRBD2. This TCR was sampled from an adult with Crohn's disease. Here the CDR3 reads CASSVGGRADTQYF. DNA for the CDR3: TGTGCCAGCAGCGTAGGCGGGAGGGCAGATACGCAGTATTTT.